The present T cell receptor beta chain was sequenced within a study of cytomegalovirus exposure and HLA in healthy donors. Study summary: A prior study identified just under 120 million unique TCR beta sequences from roughly 180 million T cells. Study conclusions and caveats: Earlier analysis found most TCR beta V segments productive about 90% or about 30% of the time. Immune exposure information comprised only CMV serostatus. Among TCR beta chains, those listed as cytomegalovirus-associated numbered fewer than 200.

This PCR relied on a set of 60 Vbeta primers and 13 Jbeta primers. TCRdb's table, derived via immunoSEQ multiplex PCR, lists solely in-frame clones and lacks some. In total, the table holds 85,000 or so clones. CDR1 is GTSNPN and CDR2 is SVGIG in the germline V gene (reference sequence). Trimming shortened V by 0 bases and J by 0 bases, and 5 bases separated the two germline ends. The CDR3 extends over 13 amino acids. About this clone itself: Its matching antigen is unknown. Different DNA sequences within this sample yield the same CDR3.

The clonotype was recovered from a woman between 25 and 40 years old in good health and CMV-seronegative. The chain links TRBV30 to TRBJ1-1, with D possibly TRBD1 on 5 matching bases. Sequences were obtained from PBMCs. The chain's CDR3 is CAWSVGVNTEAFF. The CDR3 DNA is TGTGCCTGGAGTGTAGGGGTGAACACTGAAGCTTTCTTT.